This T cell receptor beta chain was captured in a study of T cells in Graves' hyperthyroidism and ophthalmopathy. For the study at large: Peripheral blood was acquired at first diagnosis, ahead of any therapy whatsoever.

RNA transcripts were the template for amplifying TCR beta CDR3 regions. With the HTBI primer set, the TCR CDR3 went through a first round of RT-PCR. In TCRdb, the multiplex PCR reads were re-called with MiXCR into one record per CDR3 protein. The sample consists of 500,000 to 550,000 distinct CDR3 sequences, just under 20% of them appearing once. This clonotype was sampled from a man aged 35 to 55 with Graves' ophthalmopathy. What was sequenced was blood.

The CDR3 DNA sequence: TGTGCCAGCACCCCACGTGCCGCGGGGACCTCCTACAATGAGCAGTTCTTC. It specifies CASTPRAAGTSYNEQFF. The rearrangement joins TRBV6-1 to TRBJ2-1, with D possibly being TRBD2 (6 bases). Germline V gene sequence: CDR1 MNHNS, CDR2 SASEGT. The CDR3 covers 17 residues. V was pared by 7 bases and J by 0 bases, with 19 bases between.